This T cell receptor beta chain emerged from a study of blood T cells in healthy people across ages. Study as a whole: Template switching caught about one barcoded beta molecule for each two T cells.

V shed 4 bases and J shed 0 bases, with 10 bases lying between them. Per germline, CDR1 LNHDA and CDR2 SQIVND (reference sequence). This CDR3 spans 16 amino acids. Points from the study as a whole: Strong correlation was found linking TCR beta diversity to naive T cell percentage. Long-lived donors carried more naive CD4+ cells and greater diversity than aged donors.

Regarding this clonotype: Its specificity is not known.

Combining a sample-barcoded 5' primer with a J-beta primer mix, a second PCR ran for roughly 7 to 12 cycles. One entry per CDR3 protein results from TCRdb running MiXCR on the 5' RACE reads. Altogether 650,000 to 1,000,000 distinct CDR3 sequences are present, about 37% being singletons, with the ten largest covering roughly 13%. Sequencing used blood. The sequence came from a man between 18 and 29 years old in good health. The chain links TRBV19 to TRBJ2-6; D call uncertain. CDR3 residues: CASSTVRTSGANVLTF. The CDR3 DNA reads TGTGCCAGTAGTACTGTGAGGACCTCTGGGGCCAACGTCCTGACTTTC.